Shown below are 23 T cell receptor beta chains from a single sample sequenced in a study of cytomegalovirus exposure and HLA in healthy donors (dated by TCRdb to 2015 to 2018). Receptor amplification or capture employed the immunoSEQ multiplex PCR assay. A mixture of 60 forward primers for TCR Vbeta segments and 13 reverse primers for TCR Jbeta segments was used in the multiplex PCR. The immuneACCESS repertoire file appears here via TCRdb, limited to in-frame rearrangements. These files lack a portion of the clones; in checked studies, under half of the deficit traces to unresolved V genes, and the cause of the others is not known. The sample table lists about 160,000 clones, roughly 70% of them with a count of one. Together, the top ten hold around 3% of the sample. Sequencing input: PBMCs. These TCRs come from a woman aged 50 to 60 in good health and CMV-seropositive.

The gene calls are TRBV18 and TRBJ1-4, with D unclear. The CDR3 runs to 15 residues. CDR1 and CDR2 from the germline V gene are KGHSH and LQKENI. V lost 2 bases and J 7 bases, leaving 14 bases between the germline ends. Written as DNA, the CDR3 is TGTGCCAGCTCACCAGAGAGGGAGTCCGGTGAAAAACTGTTTTTT. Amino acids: CASSPERESGEKLFF.

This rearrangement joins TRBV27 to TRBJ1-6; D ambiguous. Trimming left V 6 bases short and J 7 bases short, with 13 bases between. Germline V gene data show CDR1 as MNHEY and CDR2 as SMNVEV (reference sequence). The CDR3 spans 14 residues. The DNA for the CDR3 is TGTGCCAGCAGCGGCAGTTGGAGGAATTCACCCCTCCACTTT. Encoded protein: CASSGSWRNSPLHF.

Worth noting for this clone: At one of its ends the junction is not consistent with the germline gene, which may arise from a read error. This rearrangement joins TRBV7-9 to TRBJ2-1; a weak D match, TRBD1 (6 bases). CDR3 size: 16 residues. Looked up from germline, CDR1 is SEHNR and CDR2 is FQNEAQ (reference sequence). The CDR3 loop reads CSSSLLLDRVYNEQFF. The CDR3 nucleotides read TGTTCCAGCAGCTTATTACTGGACAGAGTCTACAATGAGCAGTTCTTC.

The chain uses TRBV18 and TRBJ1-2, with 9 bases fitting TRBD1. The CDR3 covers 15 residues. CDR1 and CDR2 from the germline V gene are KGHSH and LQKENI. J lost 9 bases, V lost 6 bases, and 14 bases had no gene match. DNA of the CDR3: TGTGCCAGCTCTCTTGGACAGGGGAGGATTAATCGCTACACCTTC. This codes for CASSLGQGRINRYTF.

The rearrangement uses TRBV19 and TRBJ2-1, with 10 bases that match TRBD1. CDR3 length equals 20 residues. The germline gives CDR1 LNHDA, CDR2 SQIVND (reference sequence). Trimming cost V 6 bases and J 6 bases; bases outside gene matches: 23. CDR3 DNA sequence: TGTGCCAGTAGCGCGGCCGGGACAGGGGTTGGGCGGGGGAAGTTCAATGAGCAGTTCTTC. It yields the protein CASSAAGTGVGRGKFNEQFF.

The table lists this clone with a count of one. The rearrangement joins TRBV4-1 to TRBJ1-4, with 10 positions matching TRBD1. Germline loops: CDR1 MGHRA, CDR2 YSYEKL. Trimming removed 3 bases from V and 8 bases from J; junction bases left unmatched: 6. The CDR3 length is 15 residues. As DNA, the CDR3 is TGCGCCAGCAGCCATCTCGGGACAGGGGTAGAAAAACTGTTTTTT. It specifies CASSHLGTGVEKLFF.

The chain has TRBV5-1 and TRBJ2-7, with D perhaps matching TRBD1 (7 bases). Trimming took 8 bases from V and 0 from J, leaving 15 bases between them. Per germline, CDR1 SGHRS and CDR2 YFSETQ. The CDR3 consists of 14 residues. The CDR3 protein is CASCAGGSSYEQYF. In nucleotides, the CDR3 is TGCGCCAGTTGTGCAGGGGGGAGCTCCTACGAGCAGTACTTC.

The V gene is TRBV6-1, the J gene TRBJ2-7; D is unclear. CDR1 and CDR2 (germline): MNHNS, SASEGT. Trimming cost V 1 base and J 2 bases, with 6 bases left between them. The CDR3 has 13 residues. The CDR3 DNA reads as TGTGCCAGCAGTGAAGGCGGAACCTACGAGCAGTACTTC. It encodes CASSEGGTYEQYF.

The CDR3 nucleotides read TGTGCCAGCTCACGGACAGGGGGCACTGAAGCTTTCTTT. Its protein is CASSRTGGTEAFF. The genes are TRBV18 and TRBJ1-1, with 10 bases aligning to TRBD1. CDR3 length: 13 residues. V dropped 4 bases and J dropped 4; count of bases not matched to a gene: 0. CDR1 is KGHSH, CDR2 LQKENI, per germline. Based on the CDR3 plus reference TRBV18 and TRBJ1-1, the full variable domain is NAGVMQNPRHLVRRRGQEARLRCSPMKGHSHVYWYRQLPEEGLKFMVYLQKENIIDESGMPKERFSAEFPKEGPSILRIQQVVRGDSAAYFCASSRTGGTEAFFGQGTRLTVV.

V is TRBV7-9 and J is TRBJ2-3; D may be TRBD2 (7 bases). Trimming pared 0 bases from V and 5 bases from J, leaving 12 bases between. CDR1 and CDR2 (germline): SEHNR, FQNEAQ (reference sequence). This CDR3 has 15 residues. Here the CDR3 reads CASSLAGGHGDTQYF. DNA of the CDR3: TGTGCCAGCAGCTTAGCGGGGGGGCATGGAGATACGCAGTATTTT.

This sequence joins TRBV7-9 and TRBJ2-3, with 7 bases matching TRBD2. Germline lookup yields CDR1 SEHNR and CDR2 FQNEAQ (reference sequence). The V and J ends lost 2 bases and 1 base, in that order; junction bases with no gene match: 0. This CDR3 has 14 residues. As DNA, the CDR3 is TGTGCCAGCAGCTTAAGCGGGGGCACAGATACGCAGTATTTT. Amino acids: CASSLSGGTDTQYF.

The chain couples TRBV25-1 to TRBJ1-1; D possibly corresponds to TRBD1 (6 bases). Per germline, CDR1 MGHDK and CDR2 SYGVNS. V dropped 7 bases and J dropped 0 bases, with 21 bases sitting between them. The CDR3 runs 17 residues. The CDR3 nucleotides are TGTGCCAGCACGGACTCTTTCAGGGGAGGGCTGAACACTGAAGCTTTCTTT. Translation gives CASTDSFRGGLNTEAFF.

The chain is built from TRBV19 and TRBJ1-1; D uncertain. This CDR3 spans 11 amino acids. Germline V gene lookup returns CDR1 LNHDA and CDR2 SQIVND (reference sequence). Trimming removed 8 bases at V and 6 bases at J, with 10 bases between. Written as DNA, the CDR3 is TGTGCCAGTGGGAGTTCCGCTGAAGCTTTCTTT. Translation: CASGSSAEAFF.

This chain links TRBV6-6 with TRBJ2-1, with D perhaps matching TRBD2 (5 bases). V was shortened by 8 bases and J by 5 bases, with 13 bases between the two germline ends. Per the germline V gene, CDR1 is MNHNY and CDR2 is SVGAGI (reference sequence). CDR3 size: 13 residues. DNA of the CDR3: TGTGCCAGCCACACTAGAAAGGACAATGAGCAGTTCTTC. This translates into CASHTRKDNEQFF.

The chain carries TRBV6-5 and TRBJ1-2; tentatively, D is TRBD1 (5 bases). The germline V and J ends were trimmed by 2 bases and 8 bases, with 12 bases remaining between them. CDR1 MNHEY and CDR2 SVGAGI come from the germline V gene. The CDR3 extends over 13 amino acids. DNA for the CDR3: TGTGCCAGCAGTTACAGCGGGGCTCGCGGCTACACCTTC. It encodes CASSYSGARGYTF.

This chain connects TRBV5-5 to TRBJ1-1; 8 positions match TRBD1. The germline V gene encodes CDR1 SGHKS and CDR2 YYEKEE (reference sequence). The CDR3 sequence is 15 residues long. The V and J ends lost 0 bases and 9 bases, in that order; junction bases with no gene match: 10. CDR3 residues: CASSLAGTGGGQAFF. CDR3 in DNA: TGTGCCAGCAGCTTGGCTGGGACAGGCGGGGGCCAAGCTTTCTTT.

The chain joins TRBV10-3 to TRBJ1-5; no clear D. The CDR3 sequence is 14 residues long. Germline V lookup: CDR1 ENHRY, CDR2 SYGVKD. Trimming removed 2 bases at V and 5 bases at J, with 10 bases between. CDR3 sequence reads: CAISEGGPDQPQHF. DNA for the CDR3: TGTGCCATCAGTGAGGGAGGGCCCGATCAGCCCCAGCATTTT.

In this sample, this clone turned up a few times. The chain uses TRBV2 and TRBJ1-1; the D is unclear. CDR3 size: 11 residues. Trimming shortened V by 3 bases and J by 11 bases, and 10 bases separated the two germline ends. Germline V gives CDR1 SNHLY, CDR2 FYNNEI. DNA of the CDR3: TGTGCCAGCAGTGACGAGGGTTTTGCTTTCTTT. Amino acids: CASSDEGFAFF.

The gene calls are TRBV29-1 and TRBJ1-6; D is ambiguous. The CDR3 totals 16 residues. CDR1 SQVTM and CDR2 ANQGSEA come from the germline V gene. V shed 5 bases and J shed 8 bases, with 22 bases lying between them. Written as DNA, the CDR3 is TGCAGCGTTATCGATAGTTTTCCGGGAGGTCATTCACCCCTCCACTTT. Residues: CSVIDSFPGGHSPLHF.

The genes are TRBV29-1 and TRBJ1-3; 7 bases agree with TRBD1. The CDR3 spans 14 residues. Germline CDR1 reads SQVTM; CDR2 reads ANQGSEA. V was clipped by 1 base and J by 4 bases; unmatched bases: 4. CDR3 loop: CSVEGQGVGNTIYF. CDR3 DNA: TGCAGCGTTGAAGGCCAGGGGGTCGGAAACACCATATATTTT.

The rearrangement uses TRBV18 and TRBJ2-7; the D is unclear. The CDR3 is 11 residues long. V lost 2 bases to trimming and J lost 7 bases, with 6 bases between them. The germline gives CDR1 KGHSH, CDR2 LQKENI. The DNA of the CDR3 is TGTGCCAGCTCACCAGAGAGGGAGCAGTACTTC. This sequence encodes CASSPEREQYF.

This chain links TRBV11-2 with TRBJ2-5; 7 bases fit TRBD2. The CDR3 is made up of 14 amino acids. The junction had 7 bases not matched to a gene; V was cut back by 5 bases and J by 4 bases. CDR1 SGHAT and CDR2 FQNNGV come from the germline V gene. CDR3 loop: CASSRRGRGETQYF. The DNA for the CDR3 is TGTGCCAGCAGCCGCCGGGGGAGGGGAGAGACCCAGTACTTC.

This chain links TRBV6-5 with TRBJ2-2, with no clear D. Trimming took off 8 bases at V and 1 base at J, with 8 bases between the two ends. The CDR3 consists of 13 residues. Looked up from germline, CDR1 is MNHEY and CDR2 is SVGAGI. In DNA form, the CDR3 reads TGTGCCAGCTACCGACAGAACACCGGGGAGCTGTTTTTT. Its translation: CASYRQNTGELFF.